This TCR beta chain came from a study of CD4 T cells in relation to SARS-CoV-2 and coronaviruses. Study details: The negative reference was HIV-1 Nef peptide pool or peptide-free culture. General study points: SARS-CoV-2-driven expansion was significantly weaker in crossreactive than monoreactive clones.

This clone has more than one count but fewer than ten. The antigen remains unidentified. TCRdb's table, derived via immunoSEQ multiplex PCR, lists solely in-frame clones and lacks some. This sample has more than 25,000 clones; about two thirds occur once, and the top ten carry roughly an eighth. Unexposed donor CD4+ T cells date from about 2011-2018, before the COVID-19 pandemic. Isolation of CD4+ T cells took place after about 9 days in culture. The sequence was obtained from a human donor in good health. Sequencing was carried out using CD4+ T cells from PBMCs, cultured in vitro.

The CDR3 DNA is TGTGCCAGCAGTCCGGGGGGGGCGAACACCGGGGAGCTGTTTTTT. Amino acids: CASSPGGANTGELFF. The V call is TRBV3-1 (or the pseudogene TRBV3-2), the J call TRBJ2-2; TRBD2 aligns across 8 bases. V lost 6 bases and J lost 0; bases outside the gene matches: 3. Germline CDR1 LGHDT, CDR2 YNNKEL (reference sequence). The CDR3 has 15 residues.